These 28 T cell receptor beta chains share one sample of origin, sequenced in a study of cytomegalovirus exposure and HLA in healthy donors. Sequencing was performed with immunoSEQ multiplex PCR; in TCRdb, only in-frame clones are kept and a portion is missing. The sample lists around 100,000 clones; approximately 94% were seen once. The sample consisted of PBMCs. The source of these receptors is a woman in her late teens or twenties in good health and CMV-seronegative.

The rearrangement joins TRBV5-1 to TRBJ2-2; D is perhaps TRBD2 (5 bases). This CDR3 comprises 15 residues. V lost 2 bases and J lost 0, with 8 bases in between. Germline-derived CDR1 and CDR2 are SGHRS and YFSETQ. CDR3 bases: TGCGCCAGCAGCTTCGGGGTACCGAACACCGGGGAGCTGTTTTTT. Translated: CASSFGVPNTGELFF.

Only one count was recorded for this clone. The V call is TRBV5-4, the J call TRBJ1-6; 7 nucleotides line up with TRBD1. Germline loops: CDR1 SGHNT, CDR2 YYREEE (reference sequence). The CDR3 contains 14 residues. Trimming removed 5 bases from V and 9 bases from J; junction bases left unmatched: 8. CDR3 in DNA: TGTGCCAGCAGTAAACAGGGGCTCTCTTCACCCCTCCACTTT. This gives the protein CASSKQGLSSPLHF.

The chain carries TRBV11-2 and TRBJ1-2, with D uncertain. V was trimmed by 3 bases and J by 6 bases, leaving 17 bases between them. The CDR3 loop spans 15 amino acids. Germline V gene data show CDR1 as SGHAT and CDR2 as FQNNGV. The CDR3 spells CASSFTLAGRDGYTF. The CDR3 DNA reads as TGTGCCAGCAGCTTCACCCTAGCGGGAAGGGATGGCTACACCTTC.

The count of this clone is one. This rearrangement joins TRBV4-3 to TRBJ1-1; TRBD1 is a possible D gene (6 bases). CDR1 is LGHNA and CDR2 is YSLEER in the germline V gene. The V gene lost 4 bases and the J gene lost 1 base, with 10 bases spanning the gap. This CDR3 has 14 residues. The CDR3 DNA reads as TGCGCCAGCAGCCGAACACAGGGGAACACTGAAGCTTTCTTT. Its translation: CASSRTQGNTEAFF.

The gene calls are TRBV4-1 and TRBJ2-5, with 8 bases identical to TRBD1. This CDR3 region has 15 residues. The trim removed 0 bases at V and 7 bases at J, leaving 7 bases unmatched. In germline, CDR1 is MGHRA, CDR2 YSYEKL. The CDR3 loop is CASSQDKQGDGTQYF. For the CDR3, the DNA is TGCGCCAGCAGCCAAGATAAACAGGGGGATGGGACCCAGTACTTC.

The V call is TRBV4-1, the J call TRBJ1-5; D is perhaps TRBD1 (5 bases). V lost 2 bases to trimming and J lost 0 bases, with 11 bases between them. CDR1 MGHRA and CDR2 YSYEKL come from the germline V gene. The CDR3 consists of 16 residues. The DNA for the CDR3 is TGCGCCAGCAGCCAACATACAGGAGCTAGCAATCAGCCCCAGCATTTT. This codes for CASSQHTGASNQPQHF.

CDR3 in amino acids: CASSQTGGYGYTF. In nucleotides, the CDR3 is TGCGCCAGCAGCCAAACAGGGGGCTATGGCTACACCTTC. V usage is TRBV4-1 and J usage is TRBJ1-2, with TRBD1 matching over 8 bases. CDR1 and CDR2 (germline): MGHRA, YSYEKL. J lost 4 bases, V lost 2 bases, and 0 bases had no gene match. The CDR3 consists of 13 residues.

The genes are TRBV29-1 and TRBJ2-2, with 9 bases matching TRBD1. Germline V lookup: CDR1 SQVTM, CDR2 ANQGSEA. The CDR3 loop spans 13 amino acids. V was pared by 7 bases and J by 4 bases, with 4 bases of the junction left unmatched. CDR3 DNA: TGCAGCGCAACAGGGGGCGCCACCGGGGAGCTGTTTTTT. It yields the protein CSATGGATGELFF.

The CDR3 nucleotides are TGCGCCAGCAGCCAAGTTGCGGGGTATGATGAAAAACTGTTTTTT. As protein: CASSQVAGYDEKLFF. The chain links TRBV4-1 to TRBJ1-4; D is unresolved. The CDR3 loop spans 15 amino acids. The germline V gene encodes CDR1 MGHRA and CDR2 YSYEKL. V was cut by 1 base and J by 6 bases, with 12 bases left in between.

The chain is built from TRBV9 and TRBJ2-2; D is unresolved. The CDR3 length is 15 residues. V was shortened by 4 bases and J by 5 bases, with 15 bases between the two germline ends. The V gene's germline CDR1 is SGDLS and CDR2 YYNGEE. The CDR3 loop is CASSLTSPGTGELFF. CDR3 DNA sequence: TGTGCCAGCAGCCTCACAAGCCCCGGGACCGGGGAGCTGTTTTTT.

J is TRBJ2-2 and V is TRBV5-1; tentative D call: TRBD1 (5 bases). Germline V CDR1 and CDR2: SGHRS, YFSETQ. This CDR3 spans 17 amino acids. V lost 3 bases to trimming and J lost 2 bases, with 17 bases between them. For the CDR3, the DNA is TGCGCCAGCAGCTCTTCCCCCTGGACAACTAACACCGGGGAGCTGTTTTTT. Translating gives CASSSSPWTTNTGELFF.

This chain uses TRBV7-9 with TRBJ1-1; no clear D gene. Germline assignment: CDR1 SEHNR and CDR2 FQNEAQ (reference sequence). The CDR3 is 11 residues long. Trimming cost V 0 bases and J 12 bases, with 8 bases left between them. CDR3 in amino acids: CASSLASRSFF. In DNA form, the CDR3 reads TGTGCCAGCAGCTTAGCCTCCAGGTCTTTCTTT.

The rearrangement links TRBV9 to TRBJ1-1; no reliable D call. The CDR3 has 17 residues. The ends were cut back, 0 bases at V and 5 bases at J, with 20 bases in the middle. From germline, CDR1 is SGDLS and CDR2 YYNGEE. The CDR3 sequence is CASSVGERRVLGTEAFF. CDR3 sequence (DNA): TGTGCCAGCAGCGTAGGAGAGCGGAGGGTTTTGGGGACTGAAGCTTTCTTT.

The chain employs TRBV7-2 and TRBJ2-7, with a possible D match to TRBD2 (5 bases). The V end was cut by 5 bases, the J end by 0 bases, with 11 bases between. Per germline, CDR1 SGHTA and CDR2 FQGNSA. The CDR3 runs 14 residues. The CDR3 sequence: CASSPRSGSYEQYF. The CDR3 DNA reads TGTGCCAGCAGCCCAAGAAGCGGCTCCTACGAGCAGTACTTC.

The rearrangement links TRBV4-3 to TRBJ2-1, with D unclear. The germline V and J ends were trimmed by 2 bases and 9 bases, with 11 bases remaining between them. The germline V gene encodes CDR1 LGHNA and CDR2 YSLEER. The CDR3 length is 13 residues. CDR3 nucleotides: TGCGCCAGCAGCCAACTTACAGACGCTGAGCAGTTCTTC. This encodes CASSQLTDAEQFF.

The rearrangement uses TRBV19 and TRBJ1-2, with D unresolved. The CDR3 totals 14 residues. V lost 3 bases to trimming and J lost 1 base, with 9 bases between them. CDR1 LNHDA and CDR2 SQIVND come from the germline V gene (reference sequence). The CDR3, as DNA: TGTGCCAGTAGTATTAGGGAGCTTAACTATGGCTACACCTTC. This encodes CASSIRELNYGYTF.

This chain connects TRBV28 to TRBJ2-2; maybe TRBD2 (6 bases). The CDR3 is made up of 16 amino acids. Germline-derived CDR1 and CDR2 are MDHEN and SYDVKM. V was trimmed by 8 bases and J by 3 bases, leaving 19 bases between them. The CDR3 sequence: CASGLSTRKDTGELFF. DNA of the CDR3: TGTGCCAGCGGGCTATCGACTAGAAAGGACACCGGGGAGCTGTTTTTT.

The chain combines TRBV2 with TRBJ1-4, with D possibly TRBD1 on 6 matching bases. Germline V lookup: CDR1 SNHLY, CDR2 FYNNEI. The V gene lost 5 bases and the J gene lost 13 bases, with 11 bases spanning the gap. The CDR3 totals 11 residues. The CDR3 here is CASSPRGGLFF. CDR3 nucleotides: TGTGCCAGCAGTCCCAGGGGTGGACTGTTTTTT.

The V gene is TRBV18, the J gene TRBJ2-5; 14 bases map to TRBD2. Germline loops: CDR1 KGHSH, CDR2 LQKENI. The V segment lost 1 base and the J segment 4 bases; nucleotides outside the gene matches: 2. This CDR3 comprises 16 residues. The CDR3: CASSPRLAGGRETQYF. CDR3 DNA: TGTGCCAGCTCACCACGACTAGCGGGGGGGCGAGAGACCCAGTACTTC.

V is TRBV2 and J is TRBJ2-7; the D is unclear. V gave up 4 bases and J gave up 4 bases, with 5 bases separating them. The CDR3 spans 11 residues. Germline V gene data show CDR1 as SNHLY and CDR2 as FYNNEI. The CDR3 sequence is CASSALYEQYF. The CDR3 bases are TGTGCCAGCAGTGCCTTGTACGAGCAGTACTTC.

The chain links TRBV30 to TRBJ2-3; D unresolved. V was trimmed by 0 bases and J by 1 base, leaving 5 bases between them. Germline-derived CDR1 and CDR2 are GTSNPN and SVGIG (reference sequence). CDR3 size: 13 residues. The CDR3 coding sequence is TGTGCCTGGAGTGTACTACGCACAGATACGCAGTATTTT. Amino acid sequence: CAWSVLRTDTQYF.

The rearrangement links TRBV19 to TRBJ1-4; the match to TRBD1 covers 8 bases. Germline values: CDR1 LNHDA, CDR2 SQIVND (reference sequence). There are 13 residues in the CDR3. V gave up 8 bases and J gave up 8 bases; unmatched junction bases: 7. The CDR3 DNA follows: TGTGCCAGTGACAGGGGTCAGGGGGAAAAACTGTTTTTT. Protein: CASDRGQGEKLFF.

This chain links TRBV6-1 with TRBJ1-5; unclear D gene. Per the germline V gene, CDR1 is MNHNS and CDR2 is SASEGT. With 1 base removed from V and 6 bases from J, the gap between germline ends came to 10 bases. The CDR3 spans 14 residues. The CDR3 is CASSEVQAGQPQHF. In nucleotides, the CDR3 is TGTGCCAGCAGTGAAGTGCAGGCAGGTCAGCCCCAGCATTTT.

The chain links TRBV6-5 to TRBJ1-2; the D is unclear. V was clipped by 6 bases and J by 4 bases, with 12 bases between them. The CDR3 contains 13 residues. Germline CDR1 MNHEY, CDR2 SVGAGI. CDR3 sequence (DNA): TGTGCCAGCAGCCTATCGAGATCCTATGGCTACACCTTC. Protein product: CASSLSRSYGYTF.

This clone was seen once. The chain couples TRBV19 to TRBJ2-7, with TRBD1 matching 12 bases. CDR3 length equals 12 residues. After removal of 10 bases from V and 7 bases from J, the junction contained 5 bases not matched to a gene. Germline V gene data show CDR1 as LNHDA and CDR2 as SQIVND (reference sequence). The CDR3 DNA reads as TGTGCCACCCGGGACAGGGGGCAGGAGCAGTACTTC. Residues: CATRDRGQEQYF.

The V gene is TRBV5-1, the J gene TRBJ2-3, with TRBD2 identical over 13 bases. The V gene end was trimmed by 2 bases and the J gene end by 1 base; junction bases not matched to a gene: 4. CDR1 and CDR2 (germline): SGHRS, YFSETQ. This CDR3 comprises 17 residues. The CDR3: CASSLGLAGDGTDTQYF. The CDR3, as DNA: TGCGCCAGCAGCTTAGGACTAGCGGGAGACGGCACAGATACGCAGTATTTT. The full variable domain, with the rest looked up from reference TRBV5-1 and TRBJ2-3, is KAGVTQTPRYLIKTRGQQVTLSCSPISGHRSVSWYQQTPGQGLQFLFEYFSETQRNKGNFPGRFSGRQFSNSRSEMNVSTLELGDSALYLCASSLGLAGDGTDTQYFGPGTRLTVL.

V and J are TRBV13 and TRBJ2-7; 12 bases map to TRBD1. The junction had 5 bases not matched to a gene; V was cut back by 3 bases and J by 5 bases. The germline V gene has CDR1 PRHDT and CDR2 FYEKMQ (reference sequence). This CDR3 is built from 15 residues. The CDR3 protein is CASSFPGQGADEQYF. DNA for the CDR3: TGTGCCAGCAGCTTTCCGGGACAGGGGGCAGACGAGCAGTACTTC. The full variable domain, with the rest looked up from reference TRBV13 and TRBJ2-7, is AAGVIQSPRHLIKEKRETATLKCYPIPRHDTVYWYQQGPGQDPQFLISFYEKMQSDKGSIPDRFSAQQFSDYHSELNMSSLELGDSALYFCASSFPGQGADEQYFGPGTRLTVT.

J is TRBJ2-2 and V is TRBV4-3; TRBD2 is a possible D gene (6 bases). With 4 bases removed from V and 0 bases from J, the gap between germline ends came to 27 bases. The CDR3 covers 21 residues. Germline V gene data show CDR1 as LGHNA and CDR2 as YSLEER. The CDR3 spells CASSLIHEWGEAASNTGELFF. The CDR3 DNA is TGCGCCAGCAGCCTCATCCATGAATGGGGGGAGGCCGCCTCGAACACCGGGGAGCTGTTTTTT.